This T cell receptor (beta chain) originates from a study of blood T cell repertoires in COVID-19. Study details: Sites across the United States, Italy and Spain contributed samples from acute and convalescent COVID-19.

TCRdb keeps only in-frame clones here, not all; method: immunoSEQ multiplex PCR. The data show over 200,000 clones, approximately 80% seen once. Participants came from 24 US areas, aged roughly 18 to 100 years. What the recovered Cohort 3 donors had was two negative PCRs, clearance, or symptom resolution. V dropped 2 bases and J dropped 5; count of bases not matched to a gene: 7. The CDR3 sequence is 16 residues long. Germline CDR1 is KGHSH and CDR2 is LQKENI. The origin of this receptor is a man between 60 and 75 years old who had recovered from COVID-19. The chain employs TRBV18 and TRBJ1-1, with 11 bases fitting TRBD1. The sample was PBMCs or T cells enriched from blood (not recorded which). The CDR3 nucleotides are TGTGCCAGCTCACCAGGACAGGGGGCGTTGATTACTGAAGCTTTCTTT. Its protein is CASSPGQGALITEAFF.